The 26 T cell receptor beta chains presented below share a single source sample, sequenced in a study of persistence of HIV-infected CD4 T cells (dated by TCRdb to the early 2020s). The immunoSEQ hsTCRB assay version 4 in survey mode was used to sequence TCRbeta repertoires from genomic DNA. TCRdb obtained this table from immuneACCESS and retained in-frame rearrangements with V and J assigned. These tables miss some clones; where compared with another copy, unresolved V genes account for less than half of the shortfall, and the remainder is unexplained. Recorded for this sample are roughly 41,000 clones; 80% to 90% of them occurred a single time. The ten top clones hold approximately 1.3% of the sample. Their recognized antigens are unknown. This specimen's treatment or condition label, interpreted: suppressive antiretroviral therapy. As a nonspecific positive control representing the CD4+ T cell repertoire, cells were stimulated with anti-CD3/anti-CD28 magnetic beads. Responding CD4+ T cells were sorted by upregulation of both CD40 ligand and CD69.

Source: CD4+ T cells sorted from PBMCs after roughly 18-hour stimulation, taken from a patient who received antiretroviral therapy. The sample's cell subset or site, from its label and the paper: CD40L+CD69+ CD4 T cells responding to anti-CD3/anti-CD28 beads, representing the overall repertoire. The receptors derive from an adult man with HIV who was CMV-seropositive.

The V and J genes are TRBV14 and TRBJ1-6; D might be TRBD1 (5 bases). The V gene lost 0 bases and the J gene lost 10 bases, with 13 bases spanning the gap. Germline CDR1 reads SGHDN; CDR2 reads FVKESK. The CDR3 runs 15 residues. In DNA form, the CDR3 reads TGTGCCAGCAGCCAAGAGGGGGGGAGAGACTCACCCCTCCACTTT. It translates to CASSQEGGRDSPLHF.

V usage is TRBV6-5 and J usage is TRBJ2-1, with 9 positions matching TRBD1. V shed 5 bases, J shed 6 bases, and the junction held 5 bases outside the gene matches. Germline assignment: CDR1 MNHEY and CDR2 SVGAGI. The CDR3 is 14 amino acids. CDR3 DNA sequence: TGTGCCAGCAGTCGGACAGGGGCGAGCAATGAGCAGTTCTTC. Translation: CASSRTGASNEQFF.

The V call is TRBV27, the J call TRBJ2-3, with D uncertain. The V end lost 2 bases, the J end lost 4 bases, and 13 bases lay between the germline ends. The V gene's germline CDR1 is MNHEY and CDR2 SMNVEV (reference sequence). There are 15 residues in the CDR3. DNA for the CDR3: TGTGCCAGCAGTTTAACCCCTCCGGCGGCAGATACGCAGTATTTT. It translates to CASSLTPPAADTQYF.

The rearrangement uses TRBV4-2 and TRBJ1-5; D call uncertain. The CDR3 covers 15 residues. V was shortened by 1 base and J by 4 bases, with 11 bases between the two germline ends. Germline assignment: CDR1 LGHNA and CDR2 YNFKEQ. The CDR3 loop is CASSQGRGRNQPQHF. The DNA for the CDR3 is TGTGCCAGCAGCCAAGGGCGGGGTAGGAATCAGCCCCAGCATTTT.

This rearrangement joins TRBV7-2 to TRBJ1-1; TRBD1 is a possible D gene (5 bases). CDR1 SGHTA and CDR2 FQGNSA come from the germline V gene. Trimming cost V 5 bases and J 3 bases, with 13 bases left between them. The CDR3 contains 14 residues. The CDR3 region has the DNA TGTGCCAGCAGCATCGGGGAGGGGTACACTGAAGCTTTCTTT. Its translation: CASSIGEGYTEAFF.

The genes are TRBV4-2 and TRBJ1-4, with D tentatively TRBD1 (5 bases). There are 18 residues in the CDR3. CDR1 LGHNA and CDR2 YNFKEQ come from the germline V gene. The ends were cut back, 4 bases at V and 6 bases at J, with 24 bases in the middle. CDR3 region: CASSPSKRTPLGDEKLFF. The CDR3 DNA reads TGTGCCAGCAGCCCCAGTAAAAGGACACCTTTGGGGGATGAAAAACTGTTTTTT.

The rearrangement uses TRBV20-1 and TRBJ1-1; no definite D call. Trimming cost V 4 bases and J 5 bases, with 8 bases left between them. Germline loops: CDR1 DFQATT, CDR2 SNEGSKA (reference sequence). The CDR3 sequence is 11 residues long. DNA of the CDR3: TGCAGTGCTACCCCTCATACTGAAGCTTTCTTT. This codes for CSATPHTEAFF.

In regard to this clone: At one end, the junction sequence differs from germline, possibly due to a read error. The V call is TRBV7-7, the J call TRBJ2-3, with 9 bases that match TRBD2. The germline V gene encodes CDR1 SSHAT and CDR2 FNYEAQ (reference sequence). The CDR3 contains 15 residues. CDR3 DNA: TGTGCTAGCAGCTTACGCGGGGGGGCCTCAGATACGCAGTATTTT. Translation gives CASSLRGGASDTQYF.

V is TRBV5-1 and J is TRBJ1-2; 9 bases are a match to TRBD1. The germline gives CDR1 SGHRS, CDR2 YFSETQ. V shed 0 bases, J shed 8 bases, and the junction held 5 bases outside the gene matches. The length of the CDR3 is 14 residues. The CDR3 DNA is TGCGCCAGCAGCTTGGGGACAGGGGTTGAGGGCTACACCTTC. Translated: CASSLGTGVEGYTF.

The chain links TRBV6-6 to TRBJ1-1, with D perhaps TRBD1 (5 bases). The length of the CDR3 is 15 residues. Germline CDR1 reads MNHNY; CDR2 reads SVGAGI (reference sequence). V dropped 6 bases and J dropped 4 bases, with 18 bases sitting between them. In DNA, the CDR3 is TGTGCCAGCAGCCCCTATACGGGGGTGGGCACTGAAGCTTTCTTT. Amino acid sequence: CASSPYTGVGTEAFF.

The chain links TRBV5-4 to TRBJ1-3; no definite D call. Germline V lookup: CDR1 SGHNT, CDR2 YYREEE (reference sequence). CDR3 length: 17 amino acids. Trimming removed 0 bases from V and 0 bases from J, with 13 bases in between. The chain's CDR3 is CASSLAPISSSGNTIYF. CDR3 DNA sequence: TGTGCCAGCAGCTTGGCCCCGATTTCGAGCTCTGGAAACACCATATATTTT.

The chain is built from TRBV27 and TRBJ1-1, with 9 bases aligning to TRBD1. The germline V gene has CDR1 MNHEY and CDR2 SMNVEV (reference sequence). J lost 4 bases, V lost 4 bases, and 10 bases had no gene match. CDR3 length: 16 amino acids. This CDR3 is CASSSGQGMRVTEAFF. The CDR3 DNA is TGTGCCAGCAGTTCGGGACAGGGTATGAGGGTCACTGAAGCTTTCTTT.

This chain joins TRBV2 and TRBJ2-7; no definite D call. V was pared by 2 bases and J by 4 bases, with 6 bases between. This CDR3 has 12 residues. The V gene's germline CDR1 is SNHLY and CDR2 FYNNEI. The CDR3 DNA reads TGTGCCAGCAGTGAATATAGGTACGAGCAGTACTTC. This codes for CASSEYRYEQYF.

This rearrangement joins TRBV6-5 to TRBJ1-2; TRBD1 aligns across 7 bases. The CDR3 extends over 14 amino acids. Germline values: CDR1 MNHEY, CDR2 SVGAGI. J gave up 7 bases and V 6 bases, and 11 bases lay outside the gene matches. CDR3 protein: CASRDTGVKGGYTF. The DNA for the CDR3 is TGTGCCAGCAGAGACACAGGGGTTAAGGGTGGCTACACCTTC.

CDR3 sequence: CASRSTGASYNEQFF. The CDR3 DNA is TGTGCCAGCAGATCCACAGGGGCATCCTACAATGAGCAGTTCTTC. J is TRBJ2-1 and V is TRBV7-2, with 7 positions matching TRBD1. The CDR3 is 15 residues long. Germline V gene data show CDR1 as SGHTA and CDR2 as FQGNSA. J gave up 1 base and V 6 bases, and 6 bases lay outside the gene matches.

The chain couples TRBV5-1 to TRBJ2-3, with 8 bases identical to TRBD2. Germline V CDR1 and CDR2: SGHRS, YFSETQ. This CDR3 spans 17 amino acids. The ends lost 2 bases at V and 0 bases at J; junction bases unmatched: 8. CDR3 sequence reads: CASSFSGTSTSTDTQYF. The DNA for the CDR3 is TGCGCCAGCAGCTTTTCCGGGACTAGTACTAGCACAGATACGCAGTATTTT.

V and J are TRBV20-1 and TRBJ2-7; D could derive from TRBD1 or TRBD2 (5 bases each). The CDR3 covers 10 residues. Germline values: CDR1 DFQATT, CDR2 SNEGSKA (reference sequence). The CDR3 is CEGPAYEQYF. The CDR3 bases are TGCGAGGGACCAGCCTACGAGCAGTACTTC.

The chain uses TRBV27 and TRBJ1-2, with 7 bases that match TRBD1. Germline CDR1 reads MNHEY; CDR2 reads SMNVEV (reference sequence). This CDR3 comprises 15 residues. V trimming: 3 bases; J trimming: 4 bases; junction bases outside the gene matches: 8. CDR3: CASSLTAGQIYGYTF. The CDR3 DNA is TGTGCCAGCAGTTTGACGGCGGGACAGATCTATGGCTACACCTTC.

The chain uses TRBV10-3 and TRBJ1-2; 7 bases line up with TRBD1. CDR3 length: 14 amino acids. After removal of 4 bases from V and 1 base from J, the junction contained 3 bases not matched to a gene. The germline V gene has CDR1 ENHRY and CDR2 SYGVKD. The CDR3 region has the DNA TGTGCCATCAGTGGCGACAGGGTTAACTATGGCTACACCTTC. It is translated as CAISGDRVNYGYTF.

The chain is built from TRBV19 and TRBJ1-5; 7 bases fit TRBD1. The CDR3 loop spans 16 amino acids. CDR1 is LNHDA, CDR2 SQIVND, per germline (reference sequence). J gave up 8 bases and V 1 base, and 11 bases lay outside the gene matches. The CDR3 here is CASSIARHRGREPQHF. The DNA for the CDR3 is TGTGCCAGTAGTATAGCCCGGCACAGGGGCAGGGAGCCCCAGCATTTT. Looking up the rest from reference TRBV19 and TRBJ1-5 gives the full variable domain: DGGITQSPKYLFRKEGQNVTLSCEQNLNHDAMYWYRQDPGQGLRLIYYSQIVNDFQKGDIAEGYSVSREKKESFPLTVTSAQKNPTAFYLCASSIARHRGREPQHFGDGTRLSIL.

This chain uses TRBV18 with TRBJ2-7, with D perhaps TRBD2 (6 bases). The germline V and J ends were trimmed by 1 base and 1 base, with 11 bases remaining between them. The length of the CDR3 is 15 residues. Germline lookup yields CDR1 KGHSH and CDR2 LQKENI. The CDR3 sequence is CASSPRPEGSYEQYF. The CDR3 DNA is TGTGCCAGCTCACCACGACCGGAGGGGTCCTACGAGCAGTACTTC.

The chain uses TRBV9 and TRBJ2-1, with 10 bases lining up with TRBD1. Per germline, CDR1 SGDLS and CDR2 YYNGEE. The ends lost 3 bases at V and 7 bases at J; junction bases unmatched: 7. The CDR3 contains 15 residues. This chain's CDR3 is CASSARTGGLNEQFF. DNA of the CDR3: TGTGCCAGCAGCGCCCGGACAGGGGGATTGAATGAGCAGTTCTTC.

The chain has TRBV7-2 and TRBJ2-7, with TRBD1 identical over 7 bases. The CDR3 loop spans 15 amino acids. CDR1 is SGHTA, CDR2 FQGNSA, per germline. V lost 1 base to trimming and J lost 3 bases; unmatched junction nucleotides: 6. CDR3: CASSLETGKGYEQYF. CDR3 sequence (DNA): TGTGCCAGCAGCTTAGAGACAGGGAAGGGCTACGAGCAGTACTTC. The entire variable domain, with the rest obtained from reference TRBV7-2 and TRBJ2-7, is as follows: GAGVSQSPSNKVTEKGKDVELRCDPISGHTALYWYRQSLGQGLEFLIYFQGNSAPDKSGLPSDRFSAERTGGSVSTLTIQRTQQEDSAVYLCASSLETGKGYEQYFGPGTRLTVT.

In this sample, this clone turned up once. The chain links TRBV28 to TRBJ1-1, with D perhaps TRBD1 (5 bases). Per germline, CDR1 MDHEN and CDR2 SYDVKM. The V and J ends lost 4 bases and 0 bases respectively, with 9 bases between them. The CDR3 covers 14 residues. CDR3 protein: CASSSGGLNTEAFF. CDR3 sequence (DNA): TGTGCCAGCAGTTCGGGGGGTTTGAACACTGAAGCTTTCTTT.

The chain has TRBV4-2 and TRBJ1-3; no definite D call. The CDR3 spans 15 residues. V shed 1 base and J shed 2 bases, with 9 bases lying between them. Germline V CDR1 and CDR2: LGHNA, YNFKEQ. The CDR3 loop reads CASSQGGQTGNTIYF. The DNA of the CDR3 is TGTGCCAGCAGCCAAGGAGGGCAGACTGGAAACACCATATATTTT.

V gene TRBV14 combines with J gene TRBJ2-7; 10 nucleotides agree with TRBD1. The CDR3 has 18 residues. CDR1 is SGHDN and CDR2 is FVKESK in the germline V gene. With V trimmed by 1 base and J by 6 bases, 15 bases remained unmatched. The CDR3 here is CASSQGGQGQLRRREQYF. DNA of the CDR3: TGTGCCAGCAGCCAAGGGGGACAGGGGCAACTGCGGAGGCGCGAGCAGTACTTC.